These T cell receptor beta chains were read from a single sample in a study of blood T cell repertoires in COVID-19. Assay used: immunoSEQ multiplex PCR; TCRdb lists only in-frame clones, some missing. Of around 200,000 clones listed, approximately 85% are singletons. The specimen was peripheral blood. The source is a man between 60 and 75 years old with acute or convalescent COVID-19. Both conserved end residues are part of each CDR3. The D gene is left open where the match is weak. For some rows the clone size is stated as once, few or many, or as a class when expanded; others skip it.

J	size	D	V	DNA	CDR3
TRBJ1-1	-	-	TRBV7-6	TGTGCCAGCAGCTTAGTAGGGGCCGGCACTGAAGCTTTCTTT	CASSLVGAGTEAFF
TRBJ2-1	-	TRBD2	TRBV12-3/TRBV12-4	TGTGCCAGCTGTAGCGGGAGAAGAAATGAGCAGTTCTTC	CASCSGRRNEQFF
TRBJ1-5	-	TRBD1	TRBV19	TGTGCCAGTAGCCACGGGACAGCTCACAATCAGCCCCAGCATTTT	CASSHGTAHNQPQHF
TRBJ2-2	-	TRBD1	TRBV7-2	TGTGCCAGCAGCTTTTGGGACAGGGAAACCGGGGAGCTGTTTTTT	CASSFWDRETGELFF
TRBJ2-3	-	-	TRBV6-6	TGTGCCAGCAGTTACTCGAGACCAGGGGCAGATACGCAGTATTTT	CASSYSRPGADTQYF
TRBJ2-7	-	-	TRBV7-3	TGTGCCAGCAGCCCTCAGGGCGCCGCATTCTACGAGCAGTACTTC	CASSPQGAAFYEQYF
TRBJ1-2	few	TRBD1	TRBV28	TGTGCCAGCATCGACAGGGAAAGCGGCTACACCTTC	CASIDRESGYTF
TRBJ2-5	-	TRBD2	TRBV9	TGTGCCAGCAGCGCCCCACAACTAGCGGGAGAAACAGAGACCCAGTACTTC	CASSAPQLAGETETQYF
TRBJ2-2	-	-	TRBV7-6	TGTGCCAGCAGCCCCGGGACTTTGAACACCGGGGAGCTGTTTTTT	CASSPGTLNTGELFF
TRBJ1-2	-	-	TRBV3-1/TRBV3-2	TGTGCCAGCAGCCCAAATTCTATCGTCGGCTACACCTTC	CASSPNSIVGYTF
TRBJ2-1	-	TRBD2	TRBV7-8	TGTGCCAGCAGCCTCGGGACTAGCGGGATCTATGAGCAGTTCTTC	CASSLGTSGIYEQFF
TRBJ2-6	-	-	TRBV28	TGTGCCAGCAGCTTGGTAGGGGCCGGGGCCAACGTCCTGACTTTC	CASSLVGAGANVLTF
TRBJ2-3	-	TRBD1	TRBV29-1	TGCAGCGTTGATGGGACAGGCGGCTCCCGTACGCAGTATTTT	CSVDGTGGSRTQYF
TRBJ2-1	-	TRBD1	TRBV10-3	TGTGCCATCAGTGAGTCGGGACAGCCCTACAATGAGCAGTTCTTC	CAISESGQPYNEQFF